This T cell receptor (beta chain) is drawn from a study of identifying expanded T cells in peripheral blood. Study-wide points: Clone count variance between roughly two-week samples rose with total template count. Differentially abundant clones: around 1.2 between replicates, about 15 at about two weeks, 19 at four.

Assay used: immunoSEQ multiplex PCR; TCRdb lists only in-frame clones, some missing. The sample lists about 81,000 clones, 84% occurring once. Collection occurred without any documented infections or immune events in donors. Concerning this clone itself: Its specificity is unknown.

Trimming removed 6 bases from V and 9 bases from J, with 18 bases in between. The CDR3 consists of 13 residues. Germline values: CDR1 LNHDA, CDR2 SQIVND (reference sequence). This sequence originates from a person aged 18-70 years in good health. The source material was blood. This chain joins TRBV19 and TRBJ2-7; D possibly corresponds to TRBD1 (5 bases). The CDR3 reads CASSDRGLLGQYF. The DNA of the CDR3 is TGTGCCAGTAGCGACAGAGGCCTACTCGGGCAGTACTTC.